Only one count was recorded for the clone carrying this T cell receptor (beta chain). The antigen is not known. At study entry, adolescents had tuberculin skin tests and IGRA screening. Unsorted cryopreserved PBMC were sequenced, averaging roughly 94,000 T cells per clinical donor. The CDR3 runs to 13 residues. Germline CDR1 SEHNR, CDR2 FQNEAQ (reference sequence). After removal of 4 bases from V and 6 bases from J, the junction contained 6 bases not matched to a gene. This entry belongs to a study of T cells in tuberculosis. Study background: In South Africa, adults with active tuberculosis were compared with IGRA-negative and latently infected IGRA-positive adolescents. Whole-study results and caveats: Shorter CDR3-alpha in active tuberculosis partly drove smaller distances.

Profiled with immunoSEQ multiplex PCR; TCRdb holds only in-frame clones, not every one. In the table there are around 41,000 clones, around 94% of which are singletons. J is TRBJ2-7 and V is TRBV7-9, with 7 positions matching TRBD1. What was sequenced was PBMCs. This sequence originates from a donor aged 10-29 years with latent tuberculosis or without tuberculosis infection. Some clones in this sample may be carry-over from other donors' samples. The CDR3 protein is CASSWTGGVEQYF. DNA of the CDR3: TGTGCCAGCAGCTGGACAGGTGGAGTCGAGCAGTACTTC.